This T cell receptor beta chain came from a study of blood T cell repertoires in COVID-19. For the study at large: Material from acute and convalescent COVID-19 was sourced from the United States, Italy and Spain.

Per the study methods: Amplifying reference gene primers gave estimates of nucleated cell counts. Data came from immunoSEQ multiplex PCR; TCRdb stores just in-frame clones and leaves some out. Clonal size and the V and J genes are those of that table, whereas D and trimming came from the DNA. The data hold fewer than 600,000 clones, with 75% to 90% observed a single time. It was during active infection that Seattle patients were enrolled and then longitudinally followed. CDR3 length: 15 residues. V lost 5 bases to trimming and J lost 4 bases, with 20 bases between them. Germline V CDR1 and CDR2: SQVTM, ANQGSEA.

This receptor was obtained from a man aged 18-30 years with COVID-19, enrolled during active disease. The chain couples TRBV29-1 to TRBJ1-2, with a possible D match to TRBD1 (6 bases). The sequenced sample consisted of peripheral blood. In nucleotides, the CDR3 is TGCAGCGTTCGGCACCGACAGGCCCTGGGCTATGGCTACACCTTC. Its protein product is CSVRHRQALGYGYTF.